These 23 T cell receptor beta chains came from one sample sequenced in a study of T cell repertoires in cytomegalovirus infection. From the reads, TCRdb called clonotypes with MiXCR, one entry per CDR3 protein. This table holds roughly 720,000 distinct CDR3 sequences, about a third found once. Material: PBMCs. These receptors were collected from a human donor in good health (CMV status not recorded). Some clones in this sample may be carry-over from other donors' samples.

This clonotype was counted at least ten times. One end of the junction varies from germline; a read error may be responsible. The gene calls are TRBV7-7 and TRBJ2-7, with a weak D call TRBD1 (5 bases). This CDR3 comprises 13 residues. Germline-derived CDR1 and CDR2 are SSHAT and FNYEAQ (reference sequence). The CDR3 here is CASSQGPAYEQYF. Written as DNA, the CDR3 is TGTGCTAGCAGCCAGGGCCCCGCCTACGAGCAGTACTTC.

The rearrangement links TRBV27 to TRBJ1-2, with 7 bases lining up with TRBD1. Germline V lookup: CDR1 MNHEY, CDR2 SMNVEV (reference sequence). The CDR3 covers 13 residues. V lost 4 bases and J lost 4; bases outside the gene matches: 3. DNA of the CDR3: TGTGCCAGCAGTTCCGGGACAGCCTATGGCTACACCTTC. Translating it yields CASSSGTAYGYTF.

This clonotype was observed a handful of times. J is TRBJ2-5 and V is TRBV5-6; D call uncertain. Germline CDR1 and CDR2: SGHDT and YYEEEE. V was shortened by 0 bases and J by 2 bases, with 11 bases between the two germline ends. The CDR3 runs 15 residues. Written as DNA, the CDR3 is TGTGCCAGCAGCTTGGAGTCGAACATACAAGAGACCCAGTACTTC. It translates to CASSLESNIQETQYF.

The table lists this clonotype with a few counts. The chain recombines TRBV3-1 with TRBJ2-1; 10 nucleotides agree with TRBD2. Per the germline V gene, CDR1 is LGHDT and CDR2 is YNNKEL (reference sequence). The CDR3 covers 19 residues. V lost 0 bases, J lost 3 bases, and 11 bases stayed unmatched. The CDR3, as DNA: TGTGCCAGCAGCCAAGAAAAACTAGCGGGGAGTTTCTTCTACAATGAGCAGTTCTTC. This gives the protein CASSQEKLAGSFFYNEQFF.

Comments on this clonotype: A much larger clone is a single base away; this may be a read error. This likely comes from a read error, as the CDR3 has no conserved phenylalanine or tryptophan at its end. The CDR3, as DNA: TGTGCCAGCAATGTTGGGGGACCCACTCTAGCCAAAAACATTCAGTACTTA. As protein: CASNVGGPTLAKNIQYL. V gene TRBV12-3 or TRBV12-4 combines with J gene TRBJ2-4; D possibly matches TRBD1 or TRBD2 (5 bases each). V was clipped by 7 bases and J by 0 bases, with 19 bases between them. The CDR3 covers 17 residues.

The J gene is TRBJ2-1, the V gene TRBV28; D call uncertain. The CDR3 spans 17 residues. CDR1 MDHEN and CDR2 SYDVKM come from the germline V gene. With 4 bases removed from V and 0 bases from J, the gap between germline ends came to 16 bases. CDR3 amino acids: CASSYLRGRSSYNEQFF. The CDR3 coding sequence is TGTGCCAGCAGTTACCTCCGCGGTAGATCCTCCTACAATGAGCAGTTCTTC.

This chain links TRBV20-1 with TRBJ2-2; a weak D match, TRBD2 (5 bases). CDR3 length: 13 residues. Germline values: CDR1 DFQATT, CDR2 SNEGSKA (reference sequence). The ends were cut back, 8 bases at V and 10 bases at J, with 20 bases in the middle. This CDR3 is CSSEPPGIVELFF. The CDR3 DNA sequence: TGCAGTTCGGAACCCCCGGGGATCGTGGAGCTGTTTTTT.

The chain couples TRBV7-2 to TRBJ2-7; the match to TRBD1 covers 9 bases. V was pared by 5 bases and J by 4 bases, with 9 bases of the junction left unmatched. Germline CDR1 SGHTA, CDR2 FQGNSA. This CDR3 is 15 amino acids long. For the CDR3, the DNA is TGTGCCAGCAGCCCCGCCGGGACAGGGACGTACGAGCAGTACTTC. It translates to CASSPAGTGTYEQYF.

This clonotype was detected ten times or more. The chain links TRBV4-2 to TRBJ2-7, with 10 bases that match TRBD2. V trimming: 2 bases; J trimming: 4 bases; junction bases outside the gene matches: 14. The germline V gene has CDR1 LGHNA and CDR2 YNFKEQ. The CDR3 runs to 18 residues. The CDR3 DNA follows: TGTGCCAGCAGCCAACCTTGGGCTAGCGGGAGAATGACGTACGAGCAGTACTTC. As protein: CASSQPWASGRMTYEQYF.

This sequence joins TRBV11-2 and TRBJ1-2; perhaps TRBD1 as D (5 bases). CDR3 length: 13 residues. CDR1 and CDR2 (germline): SGHAT, FQNNGV. Trimming took off 3 bases at V and 5 bases at J, with 10 bases between the two ends. This CDR3 is CASSLGKGYGYTF. In DNA form, the CDR3 reads TGTGCCAGCAGCTTGGGGAAGGGGTATGGCTACACCTTC.

About this clonotype itself: The conserved final phenylalanine or tryptophan is absent from the CDR3, which likely points to a read error. The rearrangement joins TRBV7-2 to TRBJ2-1; D may match TRBD1 or TRBD2 (6 bases each). The CDR3 spans 15 residues. CDR1 and CDR2 (germline): SGHTA, FQGNSA. CDR3 nucleotides: TGTGCCAGCAGCTTACACAGGGACTCCTACCATGAGCAGTTCTTA. It codes for CASSLHRDSYHEQFL.

The table lists this clonotype with many counts. The chain uses TRBV12-3 or TRBV12-4 and TRBJ1-2, with D possibly being TRBD1 (5 bases). Trimming took off 11 bases at V and 2 bases at J, with 15 bases between the two ends. The CDR3 has 13 residues. CDR3 amino acids: CAAGEPFNYGYTF. CDR3 DNA: TGTGCCGCGGGGGAACCATTCAACTATGGCTACACCTTC.

This clonotype was counted a few times. The rearrangement joins TRBV20-1 to TRBJ2-3; D gene uncertain. V was cut by 7 bases and J by 2 bases, with 16 bases left in between. The CDR3 has 14 amino acids. Looked up from germline, CDR1 is DFQATT and CDR2 is SNEGSKA (reference sequence). The CDR3, as DNA: TGCAGTGTCGCGGACGTGTGGAACACAGATACGCAGTATTTT. The encoded protein is CSVADVWNTDTQYF.

This clonotype was picked up a small number of times. The rearrangement uses TRBV7-2 and TRBJ2-5, with D perhaps TRBD2 (7 bases). Trimming took off 3 bases at V and 5 bases at J, with 19 bases between the two ends. Germline V gives CDR1 SGHTA, CDR2 FQGNSA. This CDR3 region has 16 residues. CDR3 nucleotide sequence: TGTGCCAGCAGCTTTAAGGGGGGGAGTAGCCGGGAGACCCAGTACTTC. Its protein product is CASSFKGGSSRETQYF.

This rearrangement joins TRBV20-1 to TRBJ1-1, with TRBD1 matching 9 bases. The J segment lost 9 bases and the V segment lost 6 bases, leaving 14 bases of the junction unmatched. The length of the CDR3 is 14 residues. CDR1 DFQATT and CDR2 SNEGSKA come from the germline V gene (reference sequence). The CDR3 DNA reads TGCAGTGCCCCTGGGACAGGGTACCCCCCCAAAGCTTTCTTT. It yields the protein CSAPGTGYPPKAFF.

The chain uses TRBV28 and TRBJ1-5, with 9 bases aligning to TRBD1. Germline CDR1 is MDHEN and CDR2 is SYDVKM. V shed 6 bases, J shed 2 bases, and the junction held 8 bases outside the gene matches. The length of the CDR3 is 16 residues. DNA of the CDR3: TGTGCCAGCAGGCACACAGGGGGCTGGGGCAATCAGCCCCAGCATTTT. As protein: CASRHTGGWGNQPQHF.

This clonotype was observed a few times. DNA of the CDR3: TGTGCCAGCAGCTTCCCGGGACTAGCGGGGTTCTACGAGCAGTACTTC. This gives the protein CASSFPGLAGFYEQYF. This chain connects TRBV11-1 to TRBJ2-7; 13 bases agree with TRBD2. Trimming cost V 3 bases and J 3 bases; bases outside gene matches: 5. Germline CDR1 and CDR2: SGHAT and FQDESV (reference sequence). The CDR3 loop spans 16 amino acids.

The V and J genes are TRBV24-1 and TRBJ2-5; TRBD1 is a possible D gene (6 bases). The CDR3 has 13 residues. V was pared by 5 bases and J by 2 bases, with 8 bases between. Germline V gene sequence: CDR1 KGHDR, CDR2 SFDVKD. This chain's CDR3 is CATSATGQETQYF. The DNA for the CDR3 is TGTGCCACCAGTGCCACAGGGCAAGAGACCCAGTACTTC.

The chain employs TRBV29-1 and TRBJ1-4, with D tentatively TRBD1 (6 bases). The CDR3 extends over 15 amino acids. Germline CDR1 SQVTM, CDR2 ANQGSEA. V shed 0 bases and J shed 7 bases, with 15 bases lying between them. The DNA for the CDR3 is TGCAGCGTTGAAGAGGATCCGGGGGCCGGTGAAAAACTGTTTTTT. This sequence encodes CSVEEDPGAGEKLFF.

V and J are TRBV15 and TRBJ1-2; TRBD1 is a possible D gene (5 bases). The CDR3 has 14 amino acids. V was clipped by 0 bases and J by 4 bases, with 9 bases between them. Germline V gene sequence: CDR1 LNHNV, CDR2 YYDKDF (reference sequence). This CDR3 reads CATSREGTSYGYTF. The CDR3 bases are TGTGCCACCAGCAGAGAAGGGACGAGCTATGGCTACACCTTC.

This clonotype appeared many times. The chain uses TRBV28 and TRBJ1-2, with TRBD1 matching over 8 bases. This CDR3 has 13 amino acids. Germline trimming cut 6 bases from V and 4 bases from J; bases unmatched to any gene: 4. Germline CDR1 MDHEN, CDR2 SYDVKM. CDR3 loop: CASSQDRAYGYTF. The CDR3 coding sequence is TGTGCCAGCAGCCAGGACAGGGCCTATGGCTACACCTTC.

A note on this clonotype: Since a much larger clone is just one base distant, this may be a read error. This sequence joins TRBV7-8 and TRBJ1-5; possible D gene TRBD1, 6 bases. V was cut by 6 bases and J by 8 bases, with 23 bases left in between. This CDR3 has 16 amino acids. Germline V gene lookup returns CDR1 SGHVS and CDR2 FQNEAQ. The CDR3 spells CASSPRNRGASEPQHF. CDR3 sequence (DNA): TGTGCCAGCAGTCCCAGAAATCGGGGGGCTTCGGAGCCCCAGCATTTT. The full variable domain, in which reference TRBV7-8 and TRBJ1-5 provide the parts outside the CDR3, is GAGVSQSPRYKVAKRGQDVALRCDPISGHVSLFWYQQALGQGPEFLTYFQNEAQLDKSGLPSDRFFAERPEGSVSTLKIQRTQQEDSAVYLCASSPRNRGASEPQHFGDGTRLSIL.

The V call is TRBV6-5, the J call TRBJ1-2; 9 nucleotides match TRBD1. CDR3 length equals 17 residues. The trim removed 7 bases at V and 6 bases at J, leaving 18 bases unmatched. Germline V gene data show CDR1 as MNHEY and CDR2 as SVGAGI. CDR3 DNA sequence: TGTGCCAGCACCTACAACGCCTGGGACAGGGATTGGAATGGCTACACCTTC. Protein: CASTYNAWDRDWNGYTF.